Following are 10 T cell receptor beta chains from one sample sequenced in a study of CD8 T cells in Susac syndrome. Random hexamers were used to reverse transcribe about 0.45 to 1 ug of RNA. TCRdb called the immunoSEQ multiplex PCR reads again in MiXCR, with one record for every CDR3 protein. The data show about 210,000 distinct CDR3 sequences, 95% seen once. The source material was CD4+ T cells from PBMCs. Receptors originate from a human donor with multiple sclerosis.

The rearrangement uses TRBV12-3 or TRBV12-4 and TRBJ1-6; tentatively, D is TRBD1 (5 bases). Between the trimmed V and J ends, which lost 6 bases and 9 bases, there was a span of 12 bases. The CDR3 sequence is 13 residues long. The DNA of the CDR3 is TGTGCCAGCAGCTCCCGGGGCGGTTCACCCCTCCACTTT. Protein product: CASSSRGGSPLHF.

This chain joins TRBV20-1 and TRBJ2-7; D gene unclear. This CDR3 is built from 12 residues. V lost 0 bases to trimming and J lost 1 base, with 4 bases between them. Per germline, CDR1 DFQATT and CDR2 SNEGSKA (reference sequence). CDR3 bases: TGCAGTGCTAGAGAACTTTCCTACGAGCAGTACTTC. This gives the protein CSARELSYEQYF.

This rearrangement joins TRBV7-2 to TRBJ2-3; D is ambiguous. Germline CDR1 SGHTA, CDR2 FQGNSA. V was cut by 5 bases and J by 2 bases, with 8 bases left in between. CDR3 size: 13 residues. In nucleotides, the CDR3 is TGTGCCAGCAGCACCCGGATCACAGATACGCAGTATTTT. Encoded protein: CASSTRITDTQYF.

The chain is built from TRBV11-2 and TRBJ1-1, with 7 bases identical to TRBD1. This CDR3 spans 14 amino acids. Germline CDR1 reads SGHAT; CDR2 reads FQNNGV. The junction had 6 bases not matched to a gene; V was cut back by 2 bases and J by 6 bases. The chain's CDR3 is CASSLSQGGAEAFF. The CDR3 DNA reads as TGTGCCAGCAGCTTAAGCCAGGGGGGGGCTGAAGCTTTCTTT.

This clonotype was detected once. This sequence joins TRBV2 and TRBJ2-7; 7 nucleotides agree with TRBD1. This CDR3 spans 13 amino acids. The V gene end was trimmed by 5 bases and the J gene end by 5 bases; junction bases not matched to a gene: 6. CDR1 SNHLY and CDR2 FYNNEI come from the germline V gene. CDR3 sequence reads: CASSPGQSNEQYF. The CDR3 DNA sequence: TGTGCCAGCAGTCCGGGACAGTCCAACGAGCAGTACTTC. The full variable domain, rest sourced from reference TRBV2 and TRBJ2-7, is EPEVTQTPSHQVTQMGQEVILRCVPISNHLYFYWYRQILGQKVEFLVSFYNNEISEKSEIFDDQFSVERPDGSNFTLKIRSTKLEDSAMYFCASSPGQSNEQYFGPGTRLTVT.

The chain employs TRBV5-1 and TRBJ2-2; tentatively, D is TRBD2 (6 bases). The CDR3 is 15 residues long. Germline V gene sequence: CDR1 SGHRS, CDR2 YFSETQ. The germline V and J ends were trimmed by 0 bases and 3 bases, with 9 bases remaining between them. The CDR3 spells CASSLDSGDTGELFF. CDR3 DNA: TGCGCCAGCAGCTTGGATAGCGGAGACACCGGGGAGCTGTTTTTT.

This chain connects TRBV20-1 to TRBJ2-1, with 14 bases matching TRBD2. Germline loops: CDR1 DFQATT, CDR2 SNEGSKA (reference sequence). This CDR3 is built from 13 residues. The V and J ends lost 6 bases and 9 bases, in that order; junction bases with no gene match: 4. CDR3 sequence reads: CSAPGLAGGEQFF. The CDR3 coding sequence is TGCAGTGCACCTGGACTAGCGGGAGGTGAGCAGTTCTTC.

CDR3 region: CSVWTAVFGAFF. The CDR3 bases are TGCAGCGTATGGACAGCAGTATTTGGAGCTTTCTTT. This sequence joins TRBV29-1 and TRBJ1-1; tentative D call: TRBD1 (6 bases). Looked up from germline, CDR1 is SQVTM and CDR2 is ANQGSEA. This CDR3 is 12 amino acids long. Trimming took off 6 bases at V and 10 bases at J, with 18 bases between the two ends.

The V call is TRBV20-1, the J call TRBJ2-4, with TRBD2 matching 15 bases. Trimming removed 3 bases from V and 9 bases from J; junction bases left unmatched: 12. Germline-derived CDR1 and CDR2 are DFQATT and SNEGSKA (reference sequence). The CDR3 loop spans 17 amino acids. The DNA for the CDR3 is TGCAGTGCTAGCCGGACTAGCGGGAGGGCCTTCAGTGGCATTCAGTACTTC. It translates to CSASRTSGRAFSGIQYF.

The V and J genes are TRBV12-3 or TRBV12-4 and TRBJ1-2; D possibly corresponds to TRBD1 (6 bases). This CDR3 is 13 amino acids long. The germline V and J ends were trimmed by 6 bases and 6 bases, with 14 bases remaining between them. The CDR3 is CASREAGANGYTF. CDR3 DNA sequence: TGTGCCAGCAGGGAGGCAGGGGCGAATGGCTACACCTTC.